The clone carrying this T cell receptor (beta chain) was seen a handful of times. Each CDR3 protein gets one entry after TCRdb re-called the 5' RACE reads with MiXCR. The repertoire holds about 340,000 distinct CDR3 sequences, with around 15% as singletons. The CDR3 covers 19 residues. V dropped 1 base and J dropped 0; count of bases not matched to a gene: 11. The germline V gene has CDR1 MNHEY and CDR2 SMNVEV (reference sequence). The sample comes from a study of T-cell memory formation after mild COVID-19. Source material: PBMCs or a T cell subset sorted from them (not recorded which). This clonotype was sampled from a man aged 18 to 30 who had mild COVID-19 (a few samples of this study predate the infection). Cell type and time point are not known. The genes are TRBV27 and TRBJ1-2; 10 nucleotides align to TRBD1. CDR3 in DNA: TGTGCCAGCAGTTTATATGGGACAGGGGCACCCAGTACTAACTATGGCTACACCTTC. The encoded protein is CASSLYGTGAPSTNYGYTF.